A single sample is the source of the 31 T cell receptor beta chains below, sequenced in a study of shared clonotypes between healthy human individuals. Clones were read by immunoSEQ multiplex PCR, and TCRdb kept only the in-frame ones, dropping some. Among about 2.4 million clones, roughly 93% were seen once, and the ten largest hold 0.36%. The sequenced sample consisted of naive CD4+ T cells from PBMCs. Documented subset: CD45RA+ positively selected. These receptors originate from a man aged 18 to 30 in good health. Some clones in this sample may be carry-over from other donors' samples.

This clone appeared once. The chain uses TRBV10-1 and TRBJ2-3; the D is unclear. The germline gives CDR1 WNHNN, CDR2 SYGVQD (reference sequence). V gave up 7 bases and J gave up 3 bases, with 11 bases separating them. The CDR3 spans 13 residues. This CDR3 reads CASMKSHTDTQYF. CDR3 in DNA: TGCGCCAGCATGAAGTCCCATACAGATACGCAGTATTTT.

V is TRBV28 and J is TRBJ1-5; perhaps TRBD1 as D (6 bases). CDR3 length equals 14 residues. Between the trimmed V and J ends, which lost 5 bases and 4 bases, there was a span of 12 bases. Germline CDR1 reads MDHEN; CDR2 reads SYDVKM. The DNA of the CDR3 is TGTGCCAGCAGTGTAGGGGGGGATAATCAGCCCCAGCATTTT. It encodes CASSVGGDNQPQHF.

This clone was seen a few times. This sequence joins TRBV5-1 and TRBJ1-5; no firm D call. Germline CDR1 SGHRS, CDR2 YFSETQ. The CDR3 is made up of 13 amino acids. V was clipped by 2 bases and J by 2 bases, with 5 bases between them. The CDR3 loop is CASSLMGNQPQHF. CDR3 DNA sequence: TGCGCCAGCAGCTTAATGGGCAATCAGCCCCAGCATTTT.

CDR3: CSVIGLPGEEETQYF. CDR3 coding DNA: TGCAGCGTCATCGGTCTACCAGGGGAGGAAGAGACCCAGTACTTC. The V and J genes are TRBV29-1 and TRBJ2-5; D possibly uses TRBD1 or TRBD2 (6 bases each). V lost 6 bases and J 3 bases, leaving 20 bases between the germline ends. CDR1 SQVTM and CDR2 ANQGSEA come from the germline V gene. CDR3 length: 15 amino acids. The whole variable domain, remainder taken from reference TRBV29-1 and TRBJ2-5, is SAVISQKPSRDICQRGTSLTIQCQVDSQVTMMFWYRQQPGQSLTLIATANQGSEATYESGFVIDKFPISRPNLTFSTLTVSNMSPEDSSIYLCSVIGLPGEEETQYFGPGTRLLVL.

This sequence joins TRBV5-1 and TRBJ2-1; 13 nucleotides align to TRBD2. Germline V gene lookup returns CDR1 SGHRS and CDR2 YFSETQ. The CDR3 loop spans 18 amino acids. The V and J ends lost 3 bases and 3 bases, in that order; junction bases with no gene match: 9. The CDR3 here is CASSSGLAGVWGYNEQFF. DNA of the CDR3: TGCGCCAGCAGCTCCGGACTAGCGGGAGTGTGGGGCTACAATGAGCAGTTCTTC.

This chain uses TRBV6-1 with TRBJ2-7; TRBD1 or TRBD2 may be the D gene (5 bases each). Trimming took 5 bases from V and 2 from J, leaving 16 bases between them. The CDR3 is 15 residues long. Germline V gives CDR1 MNHNS, CDR2 SASEGT. The CDR3 reads CASSSEGRAAYEQYF. The CDR3 DNA reads as TGTGCCAGCAGTAGTGAGGGCAGGGCAGCCTACGAGCAGTACTTC.

The V call is TRBV4-1, the J call TRBJ2-3; 7 nucleotides align to TRBD2. The CDR3 sequence is 18 residues long. V was pared by 1 base and J by 2 bases, with 12 bases of the junction left unmatched. Per germline, CDR1 MGHRA and CDR2 YSYEKL. This CDR3 reads CASSQGPFGRTITDTQYF. The CDR3 region has the DNA TGCGCCAGCAGCCAAGGTCCATTCGGGAGGACTATCACAGATACGCAGTATTTT.

The CDR3 region has the DNA TGCGCCAGCAGCCCGGACAGGGAGTATGGAAACACCATATATTTT. Residues: CASSPDREYGNTIYF. V is TRBV4-3 and J is TRBJ1-3, with 8 bases matching TRBD1. This CDR3 has 15 amino acids. Trimming at V came to 4 bases and at J to 3 bases, leaving 5 bases not matched to a gene. Germline V gene data show CDR1 as LGHNA and CDR2 as YSLEER.

This chain links TRBV7-2 with TRBJ1-2; D is uncertain. The CDR3 loop spans 13 amino acids. Per the germline V gene, CDR1 is SGHTA and CDR2 is FQGNSA. Trimming shortened V by 5 bases and J by 4 bases, and 11 bases separated the two germline ends. The CDR3 sequence is CASSRAGAYGYTF. CDR3 coding DNA: TGTGCCAGCAGCAGGGCAGGAGCCTATGGCTACACCTTC.

The gene calls are TRBV5-6 and TRBJ2-7; D call uncertain. V was shortened by 0 bases and J by 3 bases, with 7 bases between the two germline ends. From germline, CDR1 is SGHDT and CDR2 YYEEEE. The CDR3 runs 13 residues. CDR3 sequence reads: CASSLAWNYEQYF. DNA of the CDR3: TGTGCCAGCAGCTTGGCATGGAACTACGAGCAGTACTTC.

The rearrangement joins TRBV2 to TRBJ2-1; D perhaps matches TRBD1 (5 bases). Germline CDR1 reads SNHLY; CDR2 reads FYNNEI. Trimming cost V 6 bases and J 7 bases, with 16 bases left between them. The CDR3 contains 14 residues. The CDR3 DNA follows: TGTGCCAGCAGGGACGATCCAGGGTATAATGAGCAGTTCTTC. Its protein is CASRDDPGYNEQFF.

This clone has only one observation. The V gene is TRBV19, the J gene TRBJ1-1; 7 nucleotides align to TRBD1. With V trimmed by 3 bases and J by 4 bases, 5 bases remained unmatched. CDR3 length: 14 amino acids. CDR1 and CDR2 (germline): LNHDA, SQIVND (reference sequence). In DNA, the CDR3 is TGTGCCAGTAGTATCCAACAGGGGATCACTGAAGCTTTCTTT. Translated, it gives CASSIQQGITEAFF.

Concerning this clone: Other DNA sequences from this sample encode an identical CDR3 as well. The gene calls are TRBV18 and TRBJ1-2, with D uncertain. The CDR3 has 14 amino acids. Between the trimmed V and J ends, which lost 3 bases and 0 bases, there was a span of 8 bases. Germline loops: CDR1 KGHSH, CDR2 LQKENI. CDR3 loop: CASSPGQANYGYTF. CDR3 in DNA: TGTGCCAGCTCACCCGGGCAAGCTAACTATGGCTACACCTTC.

The gene calls are TRBV7-6 and TRBJ2-7, with no clear D. Germline V gene data show CDR1 as SGHVS and CDR2 as FNYEAQ. The CDR3 contains 16 residues. V shed 2 bases and J shed 0 bases, with 14 bases lying between them. In DNA, the CDR3 is TGTGCCAGCAGCTTAAATCTTGTGGGCAGCTCCTACGAGCAGTACTTC. This translates into CASSLNLVGSSYEQYF.

This sequence joins TRBV2 and TRBJ2-5, with D perhaps TRBD1 or TRBD2 (5 bases each). Germline assignment: CDR1 SNHLY and CDR2 FYNNEI. V was pared by 6 bases and J by 7 bases, with 15 bases between. CDR3 length: 13 residues. The CDR3 sequence: CASSGTGGVTQYF. The CDR3, as DNA: TGTGCCAGCAGCGGTACTGGGGGAGTGACCCAGTACTTC. The variable domain in full, with the rest retrieved from reference TRBV2 and TRBJ2-5, is EPEVTQTPSHQVTQMGQEVILRCVPISNHLYFYWYRQILGQKVEFLVSFYNNEISEKSEIFDDQFSVERPDGSNFTLKIRSTKLEDSAMYFCASSGTGGVTQYFGPGTRLLVL.

This clone was seen just once. The genes are TRBV10-1 and TRBJ2-1, with D perhaps matching TRBD2 (5 bases). Trimming took 4 bases from V and 8 from J, leaving 15 bases between them. Germline CDR1 and CDR2: WNHNN and SYGVQD (reference sequence). CDR3 size: 14 residues. CDR3 sequence (DNA): TGCGCCAGCAGTGCTAGACGGGGTGGGGATGAGCAGTTCTTC. It yields the protein CASSARRGGDEQFF.

J is TRBJ1-2 and V is TRBV11-1; a possible D gene is TRBD1 (6 bases). Per germline, CDR1 SGHAT and CDR2 FQDESV (reference sequence). The V end lost 5 bases, the J end lost 8 bases, and 18 bases lay between the germline ends. The CDR3 has 14 residues. The CDR3 is CASSPRQALRGYTF. The CDR3 DNA reads TGTGCCAGCAGCCCCAGACAGGCCTTAAGAGGCTACACCTTC.

The rearrangement links TRBV29-1 to TRBJ1-2; a possible D gene is TRBD1 (5 bases). The CDR3 loop spans 12 amino acids. From germline, CDR1 is SQVTM and CDR2 ANQGSEA. The V gene lost 5 bases and the J gene lost 7 bases, with 14 bases spanning the gap. The CDR3 protein is CSVSSGDRGYTF. For the CDR3, the DNA is TGCAGCGTTTCTTCGGGGGACCGTGGCTACACCTTC.

This clone occurred once. This chain joins TRBV7-8 and TRBJ2-1; the match to TRBD2 covers 9 bases. Trimming at V came to 1 base and at J to 1 base, leaving 2 bases not matched to a gene. This CDR3 spans 16 amino acids. Germline CDR1 is SGHVS and CDR2 is FQNEAQ. The CDR3 region has the DNA TGTGCCAGCAGCTTAGGGGGACTAGCTTCCTACAATGAGCAGTTCTTC. It codes for CASSLGGLASYNEQFF.

The CDR3 nucleotides read TGCGCCAGCAGCTTCTCCCGGGACAGATCCTACGAGCAGTACTTC. Its translation: CASSFSRDRSYEQYF. The chain recombines TRBV5-1 with TRBJ2-7, with 7 bases aligning to TRBD1. V lost 2 bases and J lost 1; bases outside the gene matches: 6. CDR3 size: 15 residues. In germline, CDR1 is SGHRS, CDR2 YFSETQ.

The genes are TRBV23-1 and TRBJ2-1; TRBD1 matches at 7 bases. TRBV23-1 is identified as an open reading frame with a role that is uncertain. The CDR3 has 16 amino acids. The J segment lost 5 bases and the V segment lost 3 bases, leaving 10 bases of the junction unmatched. The CDR3 protein is CASSHKDRPPDNEQFF. The CDR3 coding sequence is TGCGCCAGCAGTCACAAGGACAGGCCCCCCGACAATGAGCAGTTCTTC.

The chain joins TRBV29-1 to TRBJ1-2; weak D call: TRBD1 (5 bases). Per germline, CDR1 SQVTM and CDR2 ANQGSEA. Trimming left V 7 bases short and J 7 bases short, with 16 bases between. The CDR3 extends over 12 amino acids. The CDR3 sequence is CSDGGGSGGYTF. The CDR3 DNA sequence: TGCAGCGACGGGGGGGGATCCGGTGGCTACACCTTC. The full variable domain, rest sourced from reference TRBV29-1 and TRBJ1-2, is SAVISQKPSRDICQRGTSLTIQCQVDSQVTMMFWYRQQPGQSLTLIATANQGSEATYESGFVIDKFPISRPNLTFSTLTVSNMSPEDSSIYLCSDGGGSGGYTFGSGTRLTVV.

This chain uses TRBV28 with TRBJ2-3, with TRBD2 matching over 13 bases. The germline V gene has CDR1 MDHEN and CDR2 SYDVKM. The CDR3 length is 16 residues. Losses at the gene ends were 3 bases for V and 1 base for J; bases not matched to a gene: 1. CDR3 DNA sequence: TGTGCCAGCAGTTTGGGACTAGCGGGACGCACAGATACGCAGTATTTT. This translates into CASSLGLAGRTDTQYF.

The gene calls are TRBV2 and TRBJ1-1; D unresolved. The CDR3 loop spans 13 amino acids. Trimming removed 6 bases at V and 1 base at J, with 9 bases between. Germline V CDR1 and CDR2: SNHLY, FYNNEI. Written as DNA, the CDR3 is TGTGCCAGCAGGATACGACAGAACACTGAAGCTTTCTTT. Translated, it gives CASRIRQNTEAFF. Using reference TRBV2 and TRBJ1-1 for the parts outside the CDR3, the full variable domain is EPEVTQTPSHQVTQMGQEVILRCVPISNHLYFYWYRQILGQKVEFLVSFYNNEISEKSEIFDDQFSVERPDGSNFTLKIRSTKLEDSAMYFCASRIRQNTEAFFGQGTRLTVV.

Concerning this clone itself: At the DNA level, this CDR3 is encoded by other sequences in the same sample as well. The chain employs TRBV5-1 and TRBJ2-2; the D gene is possibly TRBD1 (6 bases). The CDR3 totals 14 residues. With 0 bases removed from V and 7 bases from J, the gap between germline ends came to 10 bases. Looked up from germline, CDR1 is SGHRS and CDR2 is YFSETQ. CDR3 coding DNA: TGCGCCAGCAGCTTGGCCCAGGGGAGCGGGGAGCTGTTTTTT. It is translated as CASSLAQGSGELFF. The full variable domain, rest sourced from reference TRBV5-1 and TRBJ2-2, is KAGVTQTPRYLIKTRGQQVTLSCSPISGHRSVSWYQQTPGQGLQFLFEYFSETQRNKGNFPGRFSGRQFSNSRSEMNVSTLELGDSALYLCASSLAQGSGELFFGEGSRLTVL.

V is TRBV5-1 and J is TRBJ1-3, with a weak D call TRBD1 (5 bases). Germline CDR1 and CDR2: SGHRS and YFSETQ. This CDR3 is built from 14 residues. The ends were cut back, 3 bases at V and 2 bases at J, with 9 bases in the middle. CDR3 sequence reads: CASSSGGAGNTIYF. CDR3 DNA: TGCGCCAGCAGCTCCGGGGGGGCTGGAAACACCATATATTTT. Full variable domain (remainder filled in from reference TRBV5-1 and TRBJ1-3): KAGVTQTPRYLIKTRGQQVTLSCSPISGHRSVSWYQQTPGQGLQFLFEYFSETQRNKGNFPGRFSGRQFSNSRSEMNVSTLELGDSALYLCASSSGGAGNTIYFGEGSWLTVV.

The genes are TRBV5-1 and TRBJ2-7; TRBD2 matches at 11 bases. CDR1 and CDR2 from the germline V gene are SGHRS and YFSETQ. CDR3 length: 16 residues. Unmatched junction bases numbered 9, after V lost 3 bases and J lost 4 bases. CDR3 DNA: TGCGCCAGCAGCTGGCAACTAGCGGGAGTTGCGTACGAGCAGTACTTC. Its translation is CASSWQLAGVAYEQYF.

Here the CDR3 DNA reads TGTGCCTGGAGAGGACCAGGAAGCCTCTATTTT. As protein: CAWRGPGSLYF. The chain employs TRBV30 and TRBJ1-3, with D uncertain. Between the trimmed V and J ends, which lost 3 bases and 16 bases, there was a span of 16 bases. This CDR3 region has 11 residues. Germline-derived CDR1 and CDR2 are GTSNPN and SVGIG (reference sequence).

The chain links TRBV7-8 to TRBJ2-5; TRBD1 matches 9 bases. Germline trimming cut 5 bases from V and 7 bases from J; bases unmatched to any gene: 5. Germline assignment: CDR1 SGHVS and CDR2 FQNEAQ. This CDR3 is 13 amino acids long. CDR3 sequence: CASSLGTGPTQYF. CDR3 bases: TGTGCCAGCAGCCTGGGGACAGGGCCGACCCAGTACTTC.

The chain combines TRBV29-1 with TRBJ2-2; TRBD2 matches 7 bases. Germline V CDR1 and CDR2: SQVTM, ANQGSEA. After removal of 1 base from V and 6 bases from J, the junction contained 2 bases not matched to a gene. This CDR3 is 13 amino acids long. In DNA form, the CDR3 reads TGCAGCGTTGAAGGGCGGGAGCCCGGGGAGCTGTTTTTT. Protein: CSVEGREPGELFF.

This rearrangement joins TRBV5-1 to TRBJ2-5; 9 bases are shared with TRBD2. The ends lost 5 bases at V and 4 bases at J; junction bases unmatched: 6. The CDR3 contains 14 residues. Looked up from germline, CDR1 is SGHRS and CDR2 is YFSETQ. For the CDR3, the DNA is TGCGCCAGCAGACGTAGCGGGAGCCCAGAGACCCAGTACTTC. Translation gives CASRRSGSPETQYF.